Listed here are 23 T cell receptor beta chains from one sample, sequenced in a study of tumor and adjacent non-tumor tissue in lung cancer. TCRbeta libraries were built with three rounds of nested PCR, modified from ARM-PCR. TCRdb recomputed calls from the multiplex PCR reads with MiXCR, one row per CDR3 protein. The table shows 98,000 or so distinct CDR3 sequences, with 80% occurring only once. The template was RNA from unsorted bulk tissue. Distant lung tissue was collected more than 3 cm away from the tumor edge. Specimen: distant non-tumor lung tissue. Every receptor here comes from a man in his fifties or sixties with small cell lung cancer.

There are a few counts of this clonotype. The chain joins TRBV5-1 to TRBJ2-3; 10 bases are a match to TRBD1. The CDR3 length is 14 residues. V lost 4 bases to trimming and J lost 3 bases; unmatched junction nucleotides: 2. CDR1 and CDR2 from the germline V gene are SGHRS and YFSETQ. The CDR3 DNA is TGCGCCAGCAGCCGGGACAGGGGAACAGATACGCAGTATTTT. Its translation is CASSRDRGTDTQYF.

The table lists this clonotype with a count of one. One end of the junction varies from germline; a read error may be responsible. The rearrangement uses TRBV4-1 and TRBJ2-1; D is perhaps TRBD2 (6 bases). The germline CDR1 and CDR2 sequences are MGHRA and YSYEKL. The CDR3 is 15 residues long. CDR3 coding DNA: TGCGCCAGCATCTGGGCGGGGAGCTCCTACAAAGAGCAGTTCTTC. Its translation is CASIWAGSSYKEQFF.

This clonotype was seen only once. The chain joins TRBV21-1 to TRBJ2-2; whether TRBD2, the table's D call, matches the DNA was not checked. TRBV21-1 is a pseudogene. The CDR3 has 16 residues. The CDR3 region is CASSKESEGFSRELFF. Written as DNA, the CDR3 is TGTGCCAGCAGCAAAGAGTCGGAGGGATTCTCCCGGGAGCTGTTTTTT.

On this clonotype itself: The conserved final phenylalanine or tryptophan is absent from the CDR3, which likely points to a read error. This chain connects TRBV6-5 to TRBJ2-1; D might be TRBD2 (5 bases). Looked up from germline, CDR1 is MNHEY and CDR2 is SVGAGI. V lost 0 bases to trimming and J lost 9 bases, with 15 bases between them. This CDR3 spans 15 amino acids. The CDR3 spells CASSYSGGVGSEQFS. In DNA, the CDR3 is TGTGCCAGCAGTTACTCTGGAGGAGTGGGTAGTGAGCAGTTCTCC.

This clonotype is a singleton in its sample. This is likely a read error, given that the CDR3 carries no conserved phenylalanine or tryptophan at its end. It is unclear where the CDR3 begins or ends on the DNA, so no DNA is shown, and the CDR3 is as TCRdb lists it. The J gene is TRBJ2-7, the V gene TRBV30; the D call in the table, TRBD2, was not verified against the DNA. The CDR3 adds up to 13 amino acids, both ends counted. Germline CDR1 reads GTSNPN; CDR2 reads SVGIG (reference sequence). The CDR3 sequence is CVWSVYGSGNEYS.

Worth noting for this clonotype: No conserved phenylalanine or tryptophan ends this CDR3, so it is likely a read error. This chain uses TRBV11-2 with TRBJ2-5, with 9 bases identical to TRBD2. Germline CDR1 SGHAT, CDR2 FQNNGV. The CDR3 is 16 residues long. The CDR3 nucleotides are TGTGTCAGCAGCTTTACCAAGGGACTAGCATTAGAGACCCAGTACCTC. Its protein product is CVSSFTKGLALETQYL.

The rearrangement links TRBV29-1 to TRBJ2-2, with 7 bases fitting TRBD2. Losses at the gene ends were 3 bases for V and 5 bases for J; bases not matched to a gene: 9. Germline V gene data show CDR1 as SQVTM and CDR2 as ANQGSEA. The CDR3 is 15 residues long. The CDR3 here is CSVDVVGGWTGELFF. The CDR3 nucleotides are TGCAGCGTTGATGTTGTGGGAGGGTGGACCGGGGAGCTGTTTTTT.

About this clonotype itself: The junction departs from the called germline gene at one end, perhaps through a read error. V is TRBV11-2 and J is TRBJ1-1; perhaps TRBD1 as D (5 bases). The CDR3 totals 16 residues. The germline V gene encodes CDR1 SGHAT and CDR2 FQNNGV. CDR3 in DNA: TGTGCCAGCCTACCGCCATGGCGGGGGTTAAACAATGAAGCTTTCTTT. Its protein product is CASLPPWRGLNNEAFF.

The chain links TRBV6-2 or TRBV6-3 to TRBJ2-7; perhaps D is TRBD1 or TRBD2 (5 bases each). CDR1 is MNHEY and CDR2 is SVGEGT in the germline V gene. Trimming took off 11 bases at V and 7 bases at J, with 24 bases between the two ends. The CDR3 totals 14 residues. The CDR3 DNA sequence: TGTGCCGGCAAGACAGAGGGAGCCCCTATGGAGCAGTACTTC. Amino acid sequence: CAGKTEGAPMEQYF.

This clonotype was seen just once. This chain links TRBV10-2 with TRBJ2-7; weak D call: TRBD1 (5 bases). CDR1 WSHSY and CDR2 SAAADI come from the germline V gene. The CDR3 extends over 14 amino acids. The ends were cut back, 9 bases at V and 6 bases at J, with 21 bases in the middle. As DNA, the CDR3 is TGCGCCAGTATTGAGTCGGTCAGGGCGTCCGAGCAGTACGTC. Protein sequence: CASIESVRASEQYV.

Regarding this clonotype: A read error may explain this, as a much larger clone is one base away. The chain is built from TRBV10-2 and TRBJ2-3; the match to TRBD2 covers 14 bases. The CDR3 loop spans 16 amino acids. Germline lookup yields CDR1 WSHSY and CDR2 SAAADI. CDR3 sequence (DNA): TGCGCCAGCACTTCTACGGGACTAGCGGGAGTGGGTACGCAGTGTTTT. The encoded protein is CASTSTGLAGVGTQCF.

CDR3 region: CTGSYPQTPPSQRDISSYEQYV. CDR3 DNA: TGTACCGGCAGTTACCCCCAAACCCCCCCCTCTCAAAGGGACATCAGCTCCTACGAGCAGTACGTC. This chain links TRBV6-5 with TRBJ2-7; D is possibly TRBD1 (6 bases). Germline V lookup: CDR1 MNHEY, CDR2 SVGAGI. The CDR3 has 22 residues.

This clonotype has ten or more counts. The genes are TRBV6-2 or TRBV6-3 and TRBJ2-1; 9 bases map to TRBD2. Germline CDR1 reads MNHEY; CDR2 reads SVGEGT. The J segment lost 4 bases and the V segment lost 0 bases, leaving 10 bases of the junction unmatched. This CDR3 spans 18 amino acids. The DNA of the CDR3 is TGTGCCAGCAGTTACTCGACTGGACCTAGCGGGACGTACAATGAGCAGTTCTTC. Protein product: CASSYSTGPSGTYNEQFF.

In regard to this clonotype: A junction end diverges from the germline sequence, so it may reflect a read error. The genes are TRBV5-4 and TRBJ2-6; TRBD2 matches at 10 bases. From germline, CDR1 is SGHNT and CDR2 YYREEE (reference sequence). This CDR3 has 21 amino acids. The CDR3 region has the DNA TGTACCAGCAGCCCAAACCCGGGGACTAGCGACTATTCTTCTGGGGCCAACGTCCTGACTTTT. This sequence encodes CTSSPNPGTSDYSSGANVLTF.

This clonotype was seen at least ten times. The rearrangement joins TRBV6-6 to TRBJ2-3; D gene unclear. Germline V CDR1 and CDR2: MNHNY, SVGAGI (reference sequence). This CDR3 region has 14 residues. Trimming shortened V by 0 bases and J by 4 bases, and 8 bases separated the two germline ends. CDR3 residues: CASSYSKISDTQYF. The CDR3 bases are TGTGCCAGCAGTTACTCGAAAATCTCAGATACGCAGTATTTT.

This clonotype was observed once. J is TRBJ2-7 and V is TRBV11-2; D gene ambiguous. In germline, CDR1 is SGHAT, CDR2 FQNNGV. The CDR3 has 13 amino acids. CDR3 nucleotides: TGTGCCGGCAGCTTCCCTAGAGTATACGAGCAGTACGTC. Translating it yields CAGSFPRVYEQYV.

In its sample, this clonotype is medium-sized. The J gene is TRBJ2-2, the V gene TRBV11-2; D remains unclear. The V gene's germline CDR1 is SGHAT and CDR2 FQNNGV. The V end was cut by 2 bases, the J end by 4 bases, with 11 bases between. The CDR3 consists of 15 residues. This chain's CDR3 is CASSLTPLATGELFF. The CDR3 nucleotides read TGTGCCAGCAGCTTAACCCCCCTGGCCACCGGGGAGCTGTTTTTT.

This clonotype was counted only a few times. A read error may explain this, as a much larger clone is one base away. The chain links TRBV7-8 to TRBJ2-3; 9 bases are a match to TRBD1. The CDR3 has 15 amino acids. Looked up from germline, CDR1 is SGHVS and CDR2 is FQNEAQ. The CDR3 DNA sequence: TGTGCCAGCAGCTCACAGGGGGCTAGCACAAATACGCAGTATTTT. It is translated as CASSSQGASTNTQYF.

Points on this clonotype: The germline gene is not matched at one end of the junction; a read error may be the cause. The V call is TRBV5-1, the J call TRBJ2-7, with 7 positions matching TRBD1. CDR3 length: 15 amino acids. Germline loops: CDR1 SGHRS, CDR2 YFSETQ. The CDR3 reads CASSDGTAEFYEQYF. For the CDR3, the DNA is TGCGCCAGCTCCGACGGGACAGCCGAATTCTACGAGCAGTATTTC.

The chain couples TRBV5-1 to TRBJ2-5, with 7 bases aligning to TRBD2. The ends lost 6 bases at V and 2 bases at J; junction bases unmatched: 13. This CDR3 is built from 16 residues. Germline V gene sequence: CDR1 SGHRS, CDR2 YFSETQ. The CDR3 loop is CASNAGASGEQETQYF. In nucleotides, the CDR3 is TGCGCCAGCAATGCTGGGGCTAGCGGAGAGCAAGAGACCCAGTACTTC.

Of note for this clonotype: The junction shows a germline mismatch at one end, possibly a read error. The V call is TRBV15, the J call TRBJ2-5; 10 bases are shared with TRBD2. CDR1 is LNHNV, CDR2 YYDKDF, per germline (reference sequence). The CDR3 contains 13 residues. The chain's CDR3 is CSTSIAGGETQYF. CDR3 DNA sequence: TGTTCCACCAGCATAGCGGGAGGAGAGACCCAGTACTTC. The variable domain in full, completed from reference TRBV15 and TRBJ2-5, reads DAMVIQNPRYQVTQFGKPVTLSCSQTLNHNVMYWYQQKSSQAPKLLFHYYDKDFNNEADTPDNFQSRRPNTSFCFLDIRSPGLGDTAMYLCSTSIAGGETQYFGPGTRLLVL.

As for this clonotype: The germline gene is not matched at one end of the junction; a read error may be the cause. This chain links TRBV6-1 with TRBJ2-2; 11 bases agree with TRBD2. This CDR3 has 16 residues. CDR1 and CDR2 (germline): MNHNS, SASEGT. This CDR3 reads CVTTIPGLAVPGEPFF. The CDR3 nucleotides are TGTGTCACCACGATCCCGGGACTAGCGGTCCCCGGGGAGCCGTTTTTT.

This clonotype has a single count. This could be a read error, since a much larger clone is one nucleotide away. The chain carries TRBV5-1 and TRBJ1-6; 7 positions match TRBD1. V lost 1 base, J lost 7 bases, and 8 bases stayed unmatched. This CDR3 region has 16 residues. Per the germline V gene, CDR1 is SGHRS and CDR2 is YFSETQ. CDR3 DNA: TGCGCCAGCAGCTTGAAGACACAGGGGTCGAATTCACCCCTCCACTTT. Its translation: CASSLKTQGSNSPLHF.